The 30 T cell receptor beta chains presented below share a single source sample, sequenced in a study of blood T cell repertoires in COVID-19. Assay: immunoSEQ multiplex PCR; the TCRdb copy retains only in-frame clones and omits some. The sample records around 190,000 clones, over 75% being singletons. Sequenced input: peripheral blood. Receptor source: a man aged 70 or older with active or convalescent COVID-19.

The table lists this clone with many counts. Within the sample, other DNA sequences also encode this same CDR3. The CDR3 loop reads CASRTRDTSYEQYF. CDR3 DNA sequence: TGCGCCAGCCGTACAAGGGACACCTCCTACGAGCAGTACTTC. The chain employs TRBV5-1 and TRBJ2-7; the D gene is possibly TRBD1 (6 bases). Trimming cost V 7 bases and J 0 bases, with 14 bases left between them. The CDR3 has 14 residues. CDR1 SGHRS and CDR2 YFSETQ come from the germline V gene. Supplemented by reference TRBV5-1 and TRBJ2-7, the full variable domain reads KAGVTQTPRYLIKTRGQQVTLSCSPISGHRSVSWYQQTPGQGLQFLFEYFSETQRNKGNFPGRFSGRQFSNSRSEMNVSTLELGDSALYLCASRTRDTSYEQYFGPGTRLTVT.

This clone has only one observation. The J gene is TRBJ1-1, the V gene TRBV12-5; D call uncertain. V lost 6 bases and J lost 4, with 12 bases in between. Per germline, CDR1 LGHNT and CDR2 FRNRAP. The CDR3 is made up of 13 amino acids. This CDR3 reads CASGPDGGTEAFF. As DNA, the CDR3 is TGTGCTAGTGGCCCGGACGGAGGCACTGAAGCTTTCTTT.

The gene calls are TRBV7-9 and TRBJ1-1; TRBD1 aligns across 9 bases. J lost 5 bases, V lost 5 bases, and 6 bases had no gene match. The CDR3 is 14 amino acids. CDR1 and CDR2 from the germline V gene are SEHNR and FQNEAQ (reference sequence). CDR3 region: CASSDRTGATEAFF. The CDR3 DNA reads as TGTGCCAGCAGCGACAGGACAGGGGCGACTGAAGCTTTCTTT. The full variable domain, completed using reference TRBV7-9 and TRBJ1-1, is DTGVSQNPRHKITKRGQNVTFRCDPISEHNRLYWYRQTLGQGPEFLTYFQNEAQLEKSRLLSDRFSAERPKGSFSTLEIQRTEQGDSAMYLCASSDRTGATEAFFGQGTRLTVV.

J is TRBJ1-4 and V is TRBV6-6, with D uncertain. Germline V CDR1 and CDR2: MNHNY, SVGAGI (reference sequence). V dropped 6 bases and J dropped 2 bases, with 13 bases sitting between them. This CDR3 has 15 amino acids. The CDR3 DNA reads as TGTGCCAGCAGCGACCAGAGGAGTACTAATGAAAAACTGTTTTTT. This sequence encodes CASSDQRSTNEKLFF.

The count of this clone is one. The rearrangement links TRBV7-3 to TRBJ2-1; TRBD2 matches at 12 bases. J was trimmed by 7 bases and V by 4 bases; bases with no gene match: 2. Per the germline V gene, CDR1 is SGHTA and CDR2 is FQGTGA. The CDR3 length is 14 residues. The CDR3 DNA reads TGTGCCAGCAGCTCTAGCGGGAGGGTTAATGAGCAGTTCTTC. It codes for CASSSSGRVNEQFF.

The CDR3 protein is CASSQGEVSGNTIYF. The CDR3 bases are TGCGCCAGCAGCCAAGGAGAGGTATCGGGAAACACCATATATTTT. The V call is TRBV4-1, the J call TRBJ1-3; no clear D. Germline V gene sequence: CDR1 MGHRA, CDR2 YSYEKL. V dropped 1 base and J dropped 4 bases, with 11 bases sitting between them. The CDR3 loop spans 15 amino acids.

The chain joins TRBV10-2 to TRBJ1-6, with TRBD1 as a possible D gene (6 bases). CDR1 is WSHSY and CDR2 is SAAADI in the germline V gene. Deletions cut 5 bases from V and 7 bases from J, with 18 bases between. The CDR3 loop spans 16 amino acids. CDR3 bases: TGCGCCAGCAGTATGGACAGTCCTACGTCAAATTCACCCCTCCACTTT. Residues: CASSMDSPTSNSPLHF.

V is TRBV4-1 and J is TRBJ1-3; no clear D. CDR1 and CDR2 (germline): MGHRA, YSYEKL. The CDR3 extends over 17 amino acids. The V gene lost 6 bases and the J gene lost 2 bases, with 20 bases spanning the gap. The CDR3 DNA reads as TGCGCCAGCAGGACGAGGCACGTCGAAGGAGCTGGAAACACCATATATTTT. It specifies CASRTRHVEGAGNTIYF.

This clone was detected once. The CDR3 sequence is CASSLALTSGLETQYF. The CDR3 nucleotides read TGTGCCAGCAGCTTAGCCCTGACTAGCGGGCTAGAGACCCAGTACTTC. V is TRBV7-9 and J is TRBJ2-5; 10 positions agree with TRBD2. In germline, CDR1 is SEHNR, CDR2 FQNEAQ (reference sequence). The CDR3 spans 16 residues. V shed 0 bases and J 4 bases; nucleotides not matched to a gene: 5.

The gene calls are TRBV9 and TRBJ2-6; D unclear. The CDR3 is 15 amino acids. The V end lost 0 bases, the J end lost 2 bases, and 6 bases lay between the germline ends. The germline CDR1 and CDR2 sequences are SGDLS and YYNGEE. The CDR3 protein is CASSVVGPGANVLTF. DNA for the CDR3: TGTGCCAGCAGCGTAGTTGGCCCTGGGGCCAACGTCCTGACTTTC. Looking up the rest from reference TRBV9 and TRBJ2-6 gives the full variable domain: DSGVTQTPKHLITATGQRVTLRCSPRSGDLSVYWYQQSLDQGLQFLIQYYNGEERAKGNILERFSAQQFPDLHSELNLSSLELGDSALYFCASSVVGPGANVLTFGAGSRLTVL.

The chain's CDR3 is CASSRTGLEHNEKLFF. The CDR3 DNA is TGCGCCAGCAGCCGGACAGGCCTGGAGCATAATGAAAAACTGTTTTTT. V and J are TRBV4-1 and TRBJ1-4; 7 nucleotides agree with TRBD1. V trimming: 4 bases; J trimming: 4 bases; junction bases outside the gene matches: 9. Germline CDR1 reads MGHRA; CDR2 reads YSYEKL. This CDR3 has 16 residues.

The V and J genes are TRBV5-1 and TRBJ2-7; 12 nucleotides agree with TRBD2. In germline, CDR1 is SGHRS, CDR2 YFSETQ. This CDR3 spans 14 amino acids. V shed 4 bases, J shed 4 bases, and the junction held 3 bases outside the gene matches. The CDR3 loop reads CASSLGTSGYEQYF. The CDR3 coding sequence is TGCGCCAGCAGCCTAGGGACTAGCGGGTACGAGCAGTACTTC.

The chain uses TRBV27 and TRBJ2-2; D gene uncertain. CDR3 length: 17 residues. Trimming removed 5 bases at V and 5 bases at J, with 21 bases between. In germline, CDR1 is MNHEY, CDR2 SMNVEV (reference sequence). CDR3: CASSPLFNTIRTGELFF. For the CDR3, the DNA is TGTGCCAGCAGTCCTTTGTTCAACACCATCCGAACCGGGGAGCTGTTTTTT.

This clone was counted only a few times. The chain joins TRBV10-2 to TRBJ1-2; D possibly corresponds to TRBD1 (6 bases). This CDR3 contains 12 residues. Trimming took 7 bases from V and 5 from J, leaving 11 bases between them. Germline V gene data show CDR1 as WSHSY and CDR2 as SAAADI. This CDR3 reads CASMKDSYGYTF. Written as DNA, the CDR3 is TGCGCCAGCATGAAGGACAGTTATGGCTACACCTTC.

V usage is TRBV19 and J usage is TRBJ1-2; possible D gene TRBD1, 5 bases. The CDR3 runs 16 residues. Germline V gene data show CDR1 as LNHDA and CDR2 as SQIVND (reference sequence). Deletions cut 3 bases from V and 4 bases from J, with 18 bases between. CDR3 sequence: CASSIGSGGPFYGYTF. CDR3 coding DNA: TGTGCCAGTAGTATTGGATCCGGGGGTCCCTTCTATGGCTACACCTTC.

This rearrangement joins TRBV19 to TRBJ2-3; 8 bases map to TRBD2. V lost 5 bases and J lost 6; bases outside the gene matches: 7. Germline assignment: CDR1 LNHDA and CDR2 SQIVND (reference sequence). The CDR3 is 14 amino acids. This CDR3 is CASSPGLEMDTQYF. The CDR3 region has the DNA TGTGCCAGTAGTCCGGGACTAGAAATGGATACGCAGTATTTT.

This CDR3 is CASSPQRGQWNGYTF. CDR3 nucleotides: TGTGCCAGCTCACCACAGCGGGGGCAATGGAATGGCTACACCTTC. The chain is built from TRBV18 and TRBJ1-2; tentatively, D is TRBD1 (6 bases). Germline lookup yields CDR1 KGHSH and CDR2 LQKENI. The CDR3 runs to 15 residues. The germline V and J ends were trimmed by 1 base and 6 bases, with 15 bases remaining between them.

This clone was observed once. The V gene is TRBV18, the J gene TRBJ1-3, with D unresolved. The ends were cut back, 3 bases at V and 3 bases at J, with 12 bases in the middle. The germline V gene has CDR1 KGHSH and CDR2 LQKENI. The CDR3 sequence is 15 residues long. CDR3 region: CASSPSRFGGNTIYF. DNA for the CDR3: TGTGCCAGCTCACCTTCCCGGTTTGGTGGAAACACCATATATTTT.

This clone occurred once. This chain links TRBV7-2 with TRBJ2-1; no clear D gene. Germline values: CDR1 SGHTA, CDR2 FQGNSA. Trimming removed 4 bases from V and 2 bases from J, with 9 bases in between. The CDR3 length is 14 residues. CDR3 sequence: CASSSPSAYNEQFF. In DNA, the CDR3 is TGTGCCAGCAGCTCCCCCTCGGCCTACAATGAGCAGTTCTTC.

V is TRBV4-1 and J is TRBJ2-1; TRBD2 agrees at 15 bases. Trimming removed 3 bases from V and 10 bases from J; junction bases left unmatched: 4. CDR3 size: 15 residues. Germline lookup yields CDR1 MGHRA and CDR2 YSYEKL. The CDR3 DNA reads TGCGCCAGCAGCCACCGGACTAGCGGGAGGGACGAGCAGTTCTTC. Protein product: CASSHRTSGRDEQFF.

The table lists this clone with a few counts. The chain recombines TRBV4-1 with TRBJ1-4; a possible D gene is TRBD1 (6 bases). The V end lost 4 bases, the J end lost 8 bases, and 17 bases lay between the germline ends. The germline CDR1 and CDR2 sequences are MGHRA and YSYEKL. The CDR3 contains 15 residues. The CDR3: CASSLRQAGDEKLFF. The CDR3 bases are TGCGCCAGCAGCCTTAGACAGGCAGGGGACGAAAAACTGTTTTTT.

This chain links TRBV6-6 with TRBJ2-1, with 10 bases fitting TRBD1. After removal of 6 bases from V and 2 bases from J, the junction contained 1 base not matched to a gene. Germline CDR1 is MNHNY and CDR2 is SVGAGI (reference sequence). CDR3 length: 14 residues. CDR3 bases: TGTGCCAGCAGAGGGACAGGGGCCTACAATGAGCAGTTCTTC. The encoded protein is CASRGTGAYNEQFF.

This clone was recorded once. The germline gene is not matched at one end of the junction; a read error may be the cause. The chain couples TRBV7-8 to TRBJ1-2; unclear D gene. From germline, CDR1 is SGHVS and CDR2 FQNEAQ. The CDR3 length is 15 residues. The DNA for the CDR3 is TGTGCCAGCACCTTACTGCTAGCTACTAACTATGGCTACACCTTC. Translating it yields CASTLLLATNYGYTF.

The chain has TRBV6-5 and TRBJ1-1, with TRBD1 identical over 7 bases. V lost 7 bases and J lost 3; bases outside the gene matches: 8. The germline V gene has CDR1 MNHEY and CDR2 SVGAGI. This CDR3 is 14 amino acids long. For the CDR3, the DNA is TGTGCCAGCATTTTGACAGGGTCGGACACTGAAGCTTTCTTT. Its translation: CASILTGSDTEAFF.

V gene TRBV3-1 (or the pseudogene TRBV3-2) combines with J gene TRBJ1-6; D unresolved. Per the germline V gene, CDR1 is LGHDT and CDR2 is YNNKEL (reference sequence). Between the trimmed V and J ends, which lost 5 bases and 14 bases, there was a span of 16 bases. CDR3 size: 13 residues. The CDR3 region has the DNA TGTGCCAGCAGCGAAGGGTCTCGAGGGACCCTCCACTTT. It codes for CASSEGSRGTLHF.

V usage is TRBV5-1 and J usage is TRBJ2-5; 8 bases align to TRBD2. CDR1 is SGHRS, CDR2 YFSETQ, per germline. Trimming took 3 bases from V and 3 from J; bases not matched to a gene: 7. The CDR3 covers 15 residues. The CDR3 nucleotides are TGCGCCAGCAGCTCAACCGGGGGGGCCGAAGAGACCCAGTACTTC. Encoded protein: CASSSTGGAEETQYF. Looking up the rest from reference TRBV5-1 and TRBJ2-5 gives the full variable domain: KAGVTQTPRYLIKTRGQQVTLSCSPISGHRSVSWYQQTPGQGLQFLFEYFSETQRNKGNFPGRFSGRQFSNSRSEMNVSTLELGDSALYLCASSSTGGAEETQYFGPGTRLLVL.

The J gene is TRBJ1-6, the V gene TRBV19; TRBD1 matches 11 bases. V trimming: 7 bases; J trimming: 10 bases; junction bases outside the gene matches: 6. This CDR3 has 14 residues. Germline CDR1 and CDR2: LNHDA and SQIVND (reference sequence). Written as DNA, the CDR3 is TGTGCCAGTACCCAGGACAGGGGGCAATCACCCCTCCACTTT. Its protein is CASTQDRGQSPLHF.

V and J are TRBV5-8 and TRBJ2-5, with 7 bases identical to TRBD1. This CDR3 spans 14 amino acids. Germline loops: CDR1 SGHTS, CDR2 YDEGEE. Unmatched junction bases numbered 4, after V lost 1 base and J lost 4 bases. The CDR3, as DNA: TGTGCCAGCAGCTTGAACAGGGGTCGAGAGACCCAGTACTTC. Protein product: CASSLNRGRETQYF. The full variable domain, in which reference TRBV5-8 and TRBJ2-5 provide the parts outside the CDR3, is EAGVTQSPTHLIKTRGQQATLRCSPISGHTSVYWYQQALGLGLQFLLWYDEGEERNRGNFPPRFSGRQFPNYSSELNVNALELEDSALYLCASSLNRGRETQYFGPGTRLLVL.

This clone has more than one count but fewer than ten. V usage is TRBV7-2 and J usage is TRBJ2-7; 9 bases align to TRBD2. Germline lookup yields CDR1 SGHTA and CDR2 FQGNSA. Trimming took 5 bases from V and 3 from J; bases not matched to a gene: 8. The CDR3 loop spans 15 amino acids. CDR3 DNA: TGTGCCAGCAGCCTAATAGCGGGAGTGGGCTACGAGCAGTACTTC. This gives the protein CASSLIAGVGYEQYF.

The CDR3 DNA reads TGCGCCAGCAGCTTAGAACAGGGTGTCGATACGCAGTATTTT. This sequence encodes CASSLEQGVDTQYF. The chain recombines TRBV5-1 with TRBJ2-3, with a possible D match to TRBD1 (6 bases). V lost 2 bases to trimming and J lost 6 bases, with 13 bases between them. The CDR3 spans 14 residues. CDR1 is SGHRS and CDR2 is YFSETQ in the germline V gene.